Following are 3 T cell receptor beta chains from one sample sequenced in a study of shared clonotypes between healthy human individuals. Method: immunoSEQ multiplex PCR; TCRdb's copy keeps in-frame clones and lacks some. The data show about 2.3 million clones, with 90% to 95% seen just once and 0.35% to 0.5% held by the top ten. What was sequenced was naive CD4+ T cells from PBMCs. The subset here: CD45RA+ positively selected. The source is a young man in good health. Some clones in this sample may be carry-over from other donors' samples.

A note on this clone: Sequence at one end of the junction differs from germline and may be a read error. This chain uses TRBV6-6 with TRBJ2-5; 8 nucleotides agree with TRBD1. The germline CDR1 and CDR2 sequences are MNHNY and SVGAGI (reference sequence). The CDR3 is made up of 11 amino acids. CDR3 protein: CASSYEDRVDF. CDR3 sequence (DNA): TGTGCCAGCAGTTACGAGGACAGGGTAGACTTC.

The chain couples TRBV11-2 to TRBJ2-1, with 7 bases identical to TRBD2. The germline V gene has CDR1 SGHAT and CDR2 FQNNGV. The CDR3 sequence is 16 residues long. V lost 7 bases to trimming and J lost 4 bases; unmatched junction nucleotides: 13. The DNA of the CDR3 is TGTGCCAGCAAGCGGTCGGGGGGAGCTGAATACAATGAGCAGTTCTTC. It specifies CASKRSGGAEYNEQFF.

The chain combines TRBV7-2 with TRBJ2-1; 8 bases match TRBD1. Germline CDR1 reads SGHTA; CDR2 reads FQGNSA. This CDR3 region has 15 residues. J was trimmed by 5 bases and V by 4 bases; bases with no gene match: 7. The CDR3 region has the DNA TGTGCCAGCAGCTCAGACAGGGGCCGGGACAATGAGCAGTTCTTC. This gives the protein CASSSDRGRDNEQFF. Complete variable domain (other parts from reference TRBV7-2 and TRBJ2-1): GAGVSQSPSNKVTEKGKDVELRCDPISGHTALYWYRQSLGQGLEFLIYFQGNSAPDKSGLPSDRFSAERTGGSVSTLTIQRTQQEDSAVYLCASSSDRGRDNEQFFGPGTRLTVL.